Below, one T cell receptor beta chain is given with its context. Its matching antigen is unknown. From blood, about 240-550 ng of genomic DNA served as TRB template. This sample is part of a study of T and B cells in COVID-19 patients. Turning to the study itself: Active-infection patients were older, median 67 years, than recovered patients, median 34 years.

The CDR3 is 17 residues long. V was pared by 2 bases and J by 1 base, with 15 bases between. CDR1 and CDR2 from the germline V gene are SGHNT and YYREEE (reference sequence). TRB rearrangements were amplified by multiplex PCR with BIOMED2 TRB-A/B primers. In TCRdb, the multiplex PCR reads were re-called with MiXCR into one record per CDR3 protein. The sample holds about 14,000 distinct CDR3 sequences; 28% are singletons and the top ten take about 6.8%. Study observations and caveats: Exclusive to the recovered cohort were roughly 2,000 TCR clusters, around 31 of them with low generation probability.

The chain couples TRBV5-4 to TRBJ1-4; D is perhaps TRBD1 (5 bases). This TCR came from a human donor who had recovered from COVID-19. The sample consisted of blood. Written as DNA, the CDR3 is TGTGCCAGCAGCTTTCGTGGGGGGAGAGGAACTAATGAAAAACTGTTTTTT. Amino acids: CASSFRGGRGTNEKLFF.